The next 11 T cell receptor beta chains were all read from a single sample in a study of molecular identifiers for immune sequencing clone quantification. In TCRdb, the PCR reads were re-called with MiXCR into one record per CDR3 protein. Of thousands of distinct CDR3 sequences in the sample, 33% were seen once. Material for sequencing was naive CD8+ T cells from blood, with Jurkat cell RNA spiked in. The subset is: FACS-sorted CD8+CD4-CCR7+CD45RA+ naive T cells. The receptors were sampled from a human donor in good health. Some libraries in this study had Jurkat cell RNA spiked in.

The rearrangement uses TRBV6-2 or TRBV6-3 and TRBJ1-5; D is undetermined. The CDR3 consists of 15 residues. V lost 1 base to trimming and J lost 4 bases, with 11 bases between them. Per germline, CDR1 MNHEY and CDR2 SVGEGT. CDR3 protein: CASSYFHGMNQPQHF. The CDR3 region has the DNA TGTGCCAGCAGTTACTTTCACGGGATGAATCAGCCCCAGCATTTT.

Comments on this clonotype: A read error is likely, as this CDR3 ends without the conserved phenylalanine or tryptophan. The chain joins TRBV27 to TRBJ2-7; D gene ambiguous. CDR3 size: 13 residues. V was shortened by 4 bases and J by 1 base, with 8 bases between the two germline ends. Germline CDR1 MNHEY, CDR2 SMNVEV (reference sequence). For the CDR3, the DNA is TGTGCCAGCAGTTACCAGGCTTCCTACGAGCAGTACTCC. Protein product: CASSYQASYEQYS.

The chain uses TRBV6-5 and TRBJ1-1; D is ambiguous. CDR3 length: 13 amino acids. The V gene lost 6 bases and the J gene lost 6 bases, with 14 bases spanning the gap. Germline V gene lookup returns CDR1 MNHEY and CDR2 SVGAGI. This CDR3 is CASSLKQTAEAFF. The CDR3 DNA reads TGTGCCAGCAGCCTCAAACAAACTGCTGAAGCTTTCTTT.

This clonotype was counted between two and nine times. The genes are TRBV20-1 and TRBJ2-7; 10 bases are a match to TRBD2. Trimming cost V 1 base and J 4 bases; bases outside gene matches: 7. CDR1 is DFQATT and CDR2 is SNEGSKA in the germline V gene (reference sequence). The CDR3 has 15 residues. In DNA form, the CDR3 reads TGCAGTGCTAGAGGTGGGACTAGCGCGGTGTACGAGCAGTACTTC. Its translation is CSARGGTSAVYEQYF.

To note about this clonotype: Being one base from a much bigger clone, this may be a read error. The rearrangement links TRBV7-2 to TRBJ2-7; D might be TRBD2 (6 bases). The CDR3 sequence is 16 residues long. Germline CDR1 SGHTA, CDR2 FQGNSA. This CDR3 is CACSVEGPGEVYEQYF. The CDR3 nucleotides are TGTGCCTGCAGCGTAGAGGGTCCGGGAGAGGTCTACGAGCAGTACTTC.

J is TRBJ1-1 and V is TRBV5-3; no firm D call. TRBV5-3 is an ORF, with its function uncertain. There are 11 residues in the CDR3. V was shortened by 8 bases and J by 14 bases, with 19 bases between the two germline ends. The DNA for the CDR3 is TGTGCCAGCTCTCTTCTGGGGAAAGTCTTCTTT. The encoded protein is CASSLLGKVFF.

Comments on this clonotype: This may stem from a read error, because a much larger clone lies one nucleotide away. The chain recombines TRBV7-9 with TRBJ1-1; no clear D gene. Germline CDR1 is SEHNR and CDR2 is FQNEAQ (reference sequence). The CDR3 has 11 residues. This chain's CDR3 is CAGSKISEAFF. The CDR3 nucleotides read TGTGCCGGCAGCAAAATTTCTGAAGCTTTCTTT.

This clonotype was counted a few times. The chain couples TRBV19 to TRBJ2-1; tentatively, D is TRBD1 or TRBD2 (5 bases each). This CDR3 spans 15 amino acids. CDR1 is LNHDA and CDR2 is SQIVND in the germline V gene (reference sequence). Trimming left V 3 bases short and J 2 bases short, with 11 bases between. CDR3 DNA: TGTGCCAGTAGTATCCGGGACGCCGCCTACAATGAGCAGTTCTTC. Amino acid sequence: CASSIRDAAYNEQFF. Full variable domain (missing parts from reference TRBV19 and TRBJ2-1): DGGITQSPKYLFRKEGQNVTLSCEQNLNHDAMYWYRQDPGQGLRLIYYSQIVNDFQKGDIAEGYSVSREKKESFPLTVTSAQKNPTAFYLCASSIRDAAYNEQFFGPGTRLTVL.

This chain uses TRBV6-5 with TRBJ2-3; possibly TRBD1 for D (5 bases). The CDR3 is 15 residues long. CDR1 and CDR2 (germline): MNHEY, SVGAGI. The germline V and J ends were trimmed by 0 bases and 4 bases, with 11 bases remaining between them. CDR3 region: CASSYSPGLSDTQYF. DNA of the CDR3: TGTGCCAGCAGTTACTCTCCAGGGTTGTCAGATACGCAGTATTTT.

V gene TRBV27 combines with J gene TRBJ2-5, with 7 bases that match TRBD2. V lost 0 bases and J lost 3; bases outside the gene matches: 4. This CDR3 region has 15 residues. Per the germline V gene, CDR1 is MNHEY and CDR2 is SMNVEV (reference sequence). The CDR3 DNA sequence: TGTGCCAGCAGTTTATCCGGGACTATCAAAGAGACCCAGTACTTC. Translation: CASSLSGTIKETQYF.

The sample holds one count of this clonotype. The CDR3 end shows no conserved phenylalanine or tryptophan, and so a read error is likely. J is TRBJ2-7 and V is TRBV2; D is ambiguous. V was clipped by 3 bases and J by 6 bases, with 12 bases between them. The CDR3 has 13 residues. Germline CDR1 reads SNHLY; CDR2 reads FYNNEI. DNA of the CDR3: TGTGCCAGCAGTGACCTCCCTGGATCCGAGCAGTACTAC. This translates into CASSDLPGSEQYY.